This T cell receptor (beta chain) emerged from a study of blood T cell repertoires in COVID-19. For the study at large: The United States, Italy and Spain were the sources of the acute and convalescent COVID-19 samples.

This CDR3 is 14 amino acids long. Germline loops: CDR1 MDHEN, CDR2 SYDVKM. Trimming pared 4 bases from V and 5 bases from J, leaving 14 bases between. Methods used by the authors: Quantification of nucleated cells was approximated via reference gene primer amplification. The protocol was immunoSEQ multiplex PCR, while the TCRdb copy is restricted to in-frame clones and leaves out a portion. The D gene and trimming were derived from the DNA, and the V and J assignments and clone size from that table. The profile shows 130,000 or so clones, approximately 88% of them singletons. The clonotype comes from a man aged 60 to 69 with active or convalescent COVID-19. The V gene is TRBV28, the J gene TRBJ1-1, with D maybe TRBD1 (5 bases). Sequencing was performed on peripheral blood. CDR3 protein: CASSSELGGTEAFF. The CDR3 nucleotides read TGTGCCAGCAGTTCCGAACTCGGGGGGACTGAAGCTTTCTTT. Combining the CDR3 with reference TRBV28 and TRBJ1-1 gives the whole variable domain DVKVTQSSRYLVKRTGEKVFLECVQDMDHENMFWYRQDPGLGLRLIYFSYDVKMKEKGDIPEGYSVSREKKERFSLILESASTNQTSMYLCASSSELGGTEAFFGQGTRLTVV.